The 26 T cell receptor beta chains below come from one sample, sequenced in a study of CD8 T cells in ankylosing spondylitis. TCRdb processed the 5' RACE reads anew with MiXCR; each CDR3 protein has one entry. The sample shows 150,000 to 200,000 distinct CDR3 sequences, more than 9% of them seen only once. The sample comprised blood, either unsorted or a sorted T cell fraction (not recorded which). Receptors were obtained from a male donor with ankylosing spondylitis or in good health (not recorded which).

This sequence joins TRBV10-3 and TRBJ2-5; D remains unclear. Trimming pared 4 bases from V and 2 bases from J, leaving 11 bases between. CDR1 and CDR2 from the germline V gene are ENHRY and SYGVKD. The CDR3 contains 14 residues. CDR3 sequence: CAISVGGYQETQYF. Here the CDR3 DNA reads TGTGCCATCAGTGTTGGCGGCTATCAAGAGACCCAGTACTTC.

This clonotype was seen at least ten times. The chain employs TRBV9 and TRBJ2-7, with D tentatively TRBD1 (6 bases). Per the germline V gene, CDR1 is SGDLS and CDR2 is YYNGEE. CDR3 size: 14 residues. Between the trimmed V and J ends, which lost 6 bases and 3 bases, there was a span of 16 bases. The CDR3 nucleotides read TGTGCCAGCAACCCCTCCGGGACAAACTACGAGCAGTACTTC. Encoded protein: CASNPSGTNYEQYF.

The rearrangement joins TRBV6-1 to TRBJ2-1, with TRBD2 matching over 8 bases. Germline V gives CDR1 MNHNS, CDR2 SASEGT. The CDR3 consists of 14 residues. J lost 5 bases, V lost 5 bases, and 5 bases had no gene match. CDR3 bases: TGTGCCAGCAGTCTGAGCGGGGGCGACAATGAGCAGTTCTTC. It translates to CASSLSGGDNEQFF.

This clonotype has a handful of counts. The chain carries TRBV12-3 or TRBV12-4 and TRBJ1-1; no firm D call. The CDR3 runs 13 residues. Deletions cut 6 bases from V and 5 bases from J, with 13 bases between. The CDR3 bases are TGTGCCAGCAGCTTACGGGCCCTGACTGAAGCTTTCTTT. This encodes CASSLRALTEAFF.

This clonotype was detected ten times or more. The chain is built from TRBV12-3 or TRBV12-4 and TRBJ1-3; D is ambiguous. V was trimmed by 7 bases and J by 3 bases, leaving 7 bases between them. CDR3 length: 12 residues. The CDR3 region has the DNA TGTGCCAGCAAGGTTAATGGAAACACCATATATTTT. Translated: CASKVNGNTIYF.

This clonotype was seen many times. The V gene is TRBV6-1, the J gene TRBJ2-3; D not certain. The V end was cut by 5 bases, the J end by 2 bases, with 14 bases between. This CDR3 has 15 amino acids. The germline gives CDR1 MNHNS, CDR2 SASEGT. CDR3 in amino acids: CASSPWSDTTDTQYF. The DNA for the CDR3 is TGTGCCAGCAGTCCGTGGTCCGACACCACAGATACGCAGTATTTT.

This clonotype was counted at least ten times. A junction end diverges from the germline sequence, so it may reflect a read error. J is TRBJ1-1 and V is TRBV6-2 or TRBV6-3; D may be TRBD1 (6 bases). The germline V gene has CDR1 MNHEY and CDR2 SVGEGT. The length of the CDR3 is 15 residues. The CDR3, as DNA: TGTGCCAGCAGTTACGGTGCAGGGGTGAAAACTGAAGCTTTCTTT. Its protein product is CASSYGAGVKTEAFF.

This clonotype has ten or more counts. The chain employs TRBV18 and TRBJ2-5; 12 positions agree with TRBD2. Germline loops: CDR1 KGHSH, CDR2 LQKENI. The CDR3 has 15 amino acids. Trimming at V came to 5 bases and at J to 5 bases, leaving 6 bases not matched to a gene. As DNA, the CDR3 is TGTGCCAGCTCATCGACTAGCGGGAGTTGGGAGACCCAGTACTTC. Translation gives CASSSTSGSWETQYF.

The sample holds many counts of this clonotype. The chain carries TRBV5-6 and TRBJ1-2, with a possible D match to TRBD1 (6 bases). The CDR3 loop spans 14 amino acids. Per germline, CDR1 SGHDT and CDR2 YYEEEE. V lost 4 bases and J 7 bases, leaving 17 bases between the germline ends. CDR3 loop: CASSPQGNGRGYTF. CDR3 coding DNA: TGTGCCAGCAGCCCCCAGGGGAATGGTCGTGGCTACACCTTC.

In this sample, this clonotype turned up many times. The rearrangement links TRBV4-3 to TRBJ2-7, with D possibly TRBD2 on 5 matching bases. Germline V gene data show CDR1 as LGHNA and CDR2 as YSLEER. V gave up 8 bases and J gave up 5 bases, with 16 bases separating them. CDR3 length: 13 amino acids. The CDR3 DNA follows: TGCGCCAGCTCCCTCAGGAGGAGCAACGAGCAGTACTTC. As protein: CASSLRRSNEQYF.

The rearrangement links TRBV20-1 to TRBJ2-3, with a possible D match to TRBD2 (6 bases). Looked up from germline, CDR1 is DFQATT and CDR2 is SNEGSKA (reference sequence). This CDR3 comprises 12 residues. Between the trimmed V and J ends, which lost 7 bases and 1 base, there was a span of 9 bases. CDR3 region: CSGDLGTDTQYF. In DNA form, the CDR3 reads TGCAGTGGGGACTTGGGCACAGATACGCAGTATTTT.

In DNA, the CDR3 is TGTGCCAGCAGTTTATTGGGTGATCGGACTGAAGCTTTCTTT. It encodes CASSLLGDRTEAFF. The V call is TRBV12-3 or TRBV12-4, the J call TRBJ1-1, with D unclear. V was pared by 2 bases and J by 5 bases, with 12 bases between. The CDR3 is 14 amino acids.

Comment on this clonotype: This sequence may be a read error, since a much larger clone differs from it by one base. The V gene is TRBV10-1, the J gene TRBJ2-1; D not resolved. V lost 3 bases and J 5 bases, leaving 11 bases between the germline ends. CDR1 is WNHNN, CDR2 SYGVQD, per germline (reference sequence). This CDR3 spans 14 amino acids. CDR3 residues: CASSEYLGHNEQFF. CDR3 coding DNA: TGCGCCAGCAGTGAATATTTAGGCCACAATGAGCAGTTCTTC.

This clonotype came up many times. The J gene is TRBJ2-7, the V gene TRBV12-3 or TRBV12-4, with 9 bases fitting TRBD1. V lost 5 bases to trimming and J lost 3 bases; unmatched junction nucleotides: 8. CDR3 size: 15 residues. CDR3 sequence: CASSPPGTGRYEQYF. DNA of the CDR3: TGTGCCAGCAGTCCGCCTGGGACAGGGCGCTACGAGCAGTACTTC.

This clonotype was seen ten or more times. CDR3 residues: CASSLSGQTGNTIYF. The CDR3 nucleotides are TGTGCCAGCAGCCTCTCGGGACAAACTGGAAACACCATATATTTT. J is TRBJ1-3 and V is TRBV6-1, with D maybe TRBD1 (6 bases). Looked up from germline, CDR1 is MNHNS and CDR2 is SASEGT. The CDR3 spans 15 residues. Trimming removed 6 bases from V and 2 bases from J, with 14 bases in between.

This clonotype turned up a few times. The rearrangement uses TRBV5-1 and TRBJ2-5; 10 positions match TRBD1. Unmatched junction bases numbered 4, after V lost 4 bases and J lost 1 base. CDR1 and CDR2 (germline): SGHRS, YFSETQ. The CDR3 spans 15 residues. The CDR3 here is CASSPRTGGQETQYF. The CDR3 region has the DNA TGCGCCAGCAGCCCTAGGACAGGGGGCCAAGAGACCCAGTACTTC.

Many counts were recorded for this clonotype. The chain is built from TRBV9 and TRBJ2-2; 9 bases are a match to TRBD2. Germline-derived CDR1 and CDR2 are SGDLS and YYNGEE. With 0 bases clipped from V and 4 bases from J, the junction kept 4 bases outside the gene matches. The CDR3 has 16 residues. The CDR3 DNA reads TGTGCCAGCAGCGTAGCTCCTAGCGGGGTCACCGGGGAGCTGTTTTTT. The encoded protein is CASSVAPSGVTGELFF. Combining the CDR3 with reference TRBV9 and TRBJ2-2 gives the whole variable domain DSGVTQTPKHLITATGQRVTLRCSPRSGDLSVYWYQQSLDQGLQFLIQYYNGEERAKGNILERFSAQQFPDLHSELNLSSLELGDSALYFCASSVAPSGVTGELFFGEGSRLTVL.

This clonotype has at least ten counts. The gene calls are TRBV12-3 or TRBV12-4 and TRBJ2-7; D unresolved. CDR3 length: 12 residues. The V gene lost 6 bases and the J gene lost 5 bases, with 11 bases spanning the gap. CDR3 amino acids: CASSQSSNEQYF. In nucleotides, the CDR3 is TGTGCCAGCAGCCAGAGCAGTAACGAGCAGTACTTC.

About this clonotype itself: A much larger clone differs by one base, so this may be a read error. This CDR3 fails to terminate in the conserved phenylalanine or tryptophan, so it likely reflects a read error. This chain uses TRBV6-1 with TRBJ1-1; D is perhaps TRBD1 (5 bases). Trimming cost V 8 bases and J 7 bases, with 11 bases left between them. The CDR3 is 11 amino acids. Germline V gene data show CDR1 as MNHNS and CDR2 as SASEGT. The CDR3 DNA is TGTGCCAGCCTTGGGACGTATGAAGCTTTCCTT. It yields the protein CASLGTYEAFL.

A word on this clonotype: This may come from a read error, since a much larger clone is one base off. V gene TRBV5-1 combines with J gene TRBJ1-1, with D possibly being TRBD1 (5 bases). The CDR3 extends over 14 amino acids. Germline loops: CDR1 SGHRS, CDR2 YFSETQ. The CDR3 loop is CASNLGPGTGEAFF. The CDR3 DNA reads as TGCGCCAGCAACTTGGGACCTGGGACGGGTGAAGCTTTCTTT.

Many counts were recorded for this clonotype. The chain is built from TRBV9 and TRBJ2-2; D is uncertain. From germline, CDR1 is SGDLS and CDR2 YYNGEE. This CDR3 region has 13 residues. Trimming removed 2 bases at V and 1 base at J, with 3 bases between. The CDR3 loop is CASSVKNTGELFF. The CDR3 coding sequence is TGTGCCAGCAGCGTGAAGAACACCGGGGAGCTGTTTTTT.

This clonotype occurred many times. The chain joins TRBV6-2 or TRBV6-3 to TRBJ1-5, with 7 bases identical to TRBD1. Germline V gene lookup returns CDR1 MNHEY and CDR2 SVGEGT. Trimming took 2 bases from V and 2 from J; bases not matched to a gene: 9. This CDR3 is built from 17 residues. The CDR3 DNA is TGTGCCAGCAGTTACCCCCTAAGAACAGGGGGCAATCAGCCCCAGCATTTT. Translated: CASSYPLRTGGNQPQHF.

This clonotype was detected many times. This sequence joins TRBV29-1 and TRBJ2-1, with no clear D. In germline, CDR1 is SQVTM, CDR2 ANQGSEA. The CDR3 has 13 amino acids. V was shortened by 3 bases and J by 0 bases, with 6 bases between the two germline ends. DNA of the CDR3: TGCAGCGTTGACCCCTACTCCTACAATGAGCAGTTCTTC. This encodes CSVDPYSYNEQFF.

This clonotype was seen ten or more times. The rearrangement uses TRBV13 and TRBJ2-5; D not certain. V lost 0 bases to trimming and J lost 6 bases, with 5 bases between them. Per the germline V gene, CDR1 is PRHDT and CDR2 is FYEKMQ (reference sequence). The CDR3 extends over 12 amino acids. CDR3 DNA sequence: TGTGCCAGCAGCTTAGGCTCAAAGACCCAGTACTTC. Protein sequence: CASSLGSKTQYF.

J is TRBJ2-6 and V is TRBV4-1, with D unresolved. The CDR3 loop spans 14 amino acids. CDR1 and CDR2 from the germline V gene are MGHRA and YSYEKL. Trimming stripped 4 bases from V and 1 base from J, with 5 bases between. Here the CDR3 reads CASSLGSGANVLTF. As DNA, the CDR3 is TGCGCCAGCAGCCTCGGGTCTGGGGCCAACGTCCTGACTTTC.

This clonotype was counted a few times. V usage is TRBV12-3 or TRBV12-4 and J usage is TRBJ2-5; maybe TRBD2 (7 bases). The CDR3 has 16 amino acids. V was cut by 2 bases and J by 5 bases, with 18 bases left in between. As DNA, the CDR3 is TGTGCCAGCAGTTTAATCGGGGGCGGGGGCAGCGAGACCCAGTACTTC. Protein: CASSLIGGGGSETQYF.